This passage covers 21 T cell receptor beta chains from one sample sequenced in a study of blood T cell repertoires in COVID-19. The repertoire was sequenced with immunoSEQ multiplex PCR; TCRdb's copy has only in-frame clones and lacks some. The table records approximately 300,000 clones, about 90% of them present only once. Sequenced material: PBMCs or T cells enriched from blood (not recorded which). The receptors come from a woman between 18 and 29 years old with acute COVID-19.

The rearrangement joins TRBV9 to TRBJ1-2, with a tentative D call TRBD1 (5 bases). V was clipped by 4 bases and J by 4 bases, with 32 bases between them. CDR1 SGDLS and CDR2 YYNGEE come from the germline V gene. This CDR3 is 20 amino acids long. The CDR3, as DNA: TGTGCCAGCAGCCCCTCGGCCGGGTTGAGCGGGACGGAAGGATTCTATGGCTACACCTTC. This encodes CASSPSAGLSGTEGFYGYTF.

V gene TRBV29-1 combines with J gene TRBJ2-7; TRBD1 matches 9 bases. Germline CDR1 and CDR2: SQVTM and ANQGSEA. The V and J ends lost 6 bases and 0 bases, in that order; junction bases with no gene match: 6. This CDR3 is 14 amino acids long. The CDR3 protein is CSVPGQGHSYEQYF. The CDR3 DNA reads TGCAGCGTCCCGGGACAGGGCCACTCCTACGAGCAGTACTTC.

CDR3 in DNA: TGTGCCAGCAGTGCCGGCGCCAGGGTCGGTGAGCAGTTCTTC. Translation: CASSAGARVGEQFF. The V gene is TRBV28, the J gene TRBJ2-1; a weak D match, TRBD1 (5 bases). Trimming took 5 bases from V and 9 from J, leaving 17 bases between them. Germline V gene sequence: CDR1 MDHEN, CDR2 SYDVKM. The CDR3 runs to 14 residues.

The chain couples TRBV28 to TRBJ1-2, with D possibly matching TRBD1 (5 bases). The length of the CDR3 is 14 residues. With 5 bases removed from V and 4 bases from J, the gap between germline ends came to 14 bases. Germline V gene lookup returns CDR1 MDHEN and CDR2 SYDVKM. CDR3 sequence reads: CASSPAGGIYGYTF. DNA of the CDR3: TGTGCCAGCAGTCCCGCCGGGGGTATCTATGGCTACACCTTC.

This chain uses TRBV5-1 with TRBJ2-5, with D uncertain. V was shortened by 6 bases and J by 5 bases, with 20 bases between the two germline ends. Per the germline V gene, CDR1 is SGHRS and CDR2 is YFSETQ. The CDR3 has 15 amino acids. The CDR3: CASTNAESSGETQYF. The CDR3 DNA follows: TGCGCCAGCACCAACGCGGAGAGCTCCGGGGAGACCCAGTACTTC.

The chain is built from TRBV28 and TRBJ1-4, with D maybe TRBD1 (6 bases). Germline V lookup: CDR1 MDHEN, CDR2 SYDVKM. The CDR3 runs to 12 residues. With 6 bases removed from V and 12 bases from J, the gap between germline ends came to 14 bases. The CDR3 reads CASRGRTAQLFF. Here the CDR3 DNA reads TGTGCCAGCAGGGGTAGGACAGCTCAACTGTTTTTT.

In this sample, this clone turned up a few times. The chain couples TRBV19 to TRBJ2-2; D is perhaps TRBD2 (5 bases). This CDR3 region has 16 residues. The ends were cut back, 1 base at V and 0 bases at J, with 9 bases in the middle. Germline lookup yields CDR1 LNHDA and CDR2 SQIVND (reference sequence). The chain's CDR3 is CASSIGGSANTGELFF. CDR3 in DNA: TGTGCCAGTAGTATAGGAGGGAGTGCGAACACCGGGGAGCTGTTTTTT.

This chain uses TRBV27 with TRBJ2-1; 12 bases are shared with TRBD2. CDR1 is MNHEY, CDR2 SMNVEV, per germline (reference sequence). J was trimmed by 13 bases and V by 5 bases; bases with no gene match: 12. The CDR3 runs 15 residues. The CDR3 loop reads CASSPRASGRADQFF. The CDR3 DNA follows: TGTGCCAGCAGTCCCCGGGCTAGCGGGAGGGCCGACCAGTTCTTC.

In this sample, this clone turned up a few times. The chain is built from TRBV3-1 (or the pseudogene TRBV3-2) and TRBJ1-5, with D unclear. The germline V gene has CDR1 LGHDT and CDR2 YNNKEL (reference sequence). This CDR3 has 13 amino acids. Trimming took off 2 bases at V and 5 bases at J, with 7 bases between the two ends. The chain's CDR3 is CASSQSPDQPQHF. In nucleotides, the CDR3 is TGTGCCAGCAGCCAAAGCCCCGATCAGCCCCAGCATTTT.

The chain uses TRBV5-4 and TRBJ1-5, with D tentatively TRBD1 (5 bases). The CDR3 contains 15 residues. V dropped 0 bases and J dropped 8 bases, with 15 bases sitting between them. Germline assignment: CDR1 SGHNT and CDR2 YYREEE (reference sequence). The CDR3 region is CASSLGGSSLEPQHF. CDR3 in DNA: TGTGCCAGCAGCTTGGGGGGCTCATCCCTGGAGCCCCAGCATTTT.

The chain combines TRBV6-5 with TRBJ1-2, with a possible D match to TRBD1 (6 bases). This CDR3 has 15 residues. Trimming cost V 7 bases and J 4 bases, with 19 bases left between them. Looked up from germline, CDR1 is MNHEY and CDR2 is SVGAGI. For the CDR3, the DNA is TGTGCCAGCATATCCACAGGGTACAAAGGCTATGGCTACACCTTC. It is translated as CASISTGYKGYGYTF.

This clone was seen only a few times. This chain uses TRBV19 with TRBJ2-5, with TRBD2 matching over 7 bases. V gave up 1 base and J gave up 6 bases; unmatched junction bases: 8. This CDR3 has 15 residues. CDR1 and CDR2 (germline): LNHDA, SQIVND (reference sequence). CDR3 DNA sequence: TGTGCCAGTAGTATAGTCCTGGGGGGGGAGAAGACCCAGTACTTC. It specifies CASSIVLGGEKTQYF.

The chain recombines TRBV5-8 with TRBJ1-4; D gene uncertain. CDR1 and CDR2 (germline): SGHTS, YDEGEE. CDR3 length: 13 amino acids. V was shortened by 0 bases and J by 7 bases, with 7 bases between the two germline ends. Written as DNA, the CDR3 is TGTGCCAGCAGCTTGGTATTCCGTGAAAAACTGTTTTTT. Translation gives CASSLVFREKLFF.

The rearrangement joins TRBV9 to TRBJ2-5; the match to TRBD2 covers 10 bases. V trimming: 3 bases; J trimming: 7 bases; junction bases outside the gene matches: 15. The CDR3 runs 17 residues. CDR1 SGDLS and CDR2 YYNGEE come from the germline V gene. The DNA for the CDR3 is TGTGCCAGCAGCGGTCCGGCCTCGGCTAGCGGGAGTGGGACCCAGTACTTC. Translation gives CASSGPASASGSGTQYF.

V is TRBV28 and J is TRBJ1-5, with 7 bases aligning to TRBD1. The CDR3 loop spans 18 amino acids. V lost 3 bases and J lost 2; bases outside the gene matches: 13. CDR1 and CDR2 from the germline V gene are MDHEN and SYDVKM. CDR3 residues: CASSFGVRKGAGNQPQHF. The CDR3 coding sequence is TGTGCCAGCAGTTTCGGGGTGAGGAAGGGGGCTGGCAATCAGCCCCAGCATTTT.

The chain combines TRBV2 with TRBJ2-5; 13 bases line up with TRBD2. The V and J ends lost 6 bases and 6 bases, in that order; junction bases with no gene match: 4. Germline V gene data show CDR1 as SNHLY and CDR2 as FYNNEI. The CDR3 loop spans 14 amino acids. The CDR3 DNA reads TGTGCCAGCAGGAGGGGACTAGCGGGACAGACCCAGTACTTC. Translating gives CASRRGLAGQTQYF.

This sequence joins TRBV27 and TRBJ2-5, with a possible D match to TRBD2 (6 bases). This CDR3 region has 12 residues. Trimming took off 5 bases at V and 5 bases at J, with 9 bases between the two ends. CDR1 and CDR2 from the germline V gene are MNHEY and SMNVEV (reference sequence). This CDR3 reads CASSPRGETQYF. The CDR3 region has the DNA TGTGCCAGCAGTCCCCGGGGGGAGACCCAGTACTTC.

The DNA for the CDR3 is TGTGCCAGCAGCATCACAGGGCGCACTGAAGCTTTCTTT. Amino acid sequence: CASSITGRTEAFF. This chain joins TRBV7-9 and TRBJ1-1, with TRBD1 as a possible D gene (6 bases). The CDR3 length is 13 residues. The V end lost 5 bases, the J end lost 4 bases, and 11 bases lay between the germline ends. The germline gives CDR1 SEHNR, CDR2 FQNEAQ (reference sequence).

V gene TRBV19 combines with J gene TRBJ2-1, with 11 positions matching TRBD2. The germline gives CDR1 LNHDA, CDR2 SQIVND (reference sequence). CDR3 length: 14 residues. The V segment lost 5 bases and the J segment 16 bases; nucleotides outside the gene matches: 13. DNA of the CDR3: TGTGCCAGTAGTCCCGGGACTAGCGGCCCGAGTCACTTCTTC. It codes for CASSPGTSGPSHFF.

The V call is TRBV29-1, the J call TRBJ2-3, with 8 bases aligning to TRBD2. Trimming took 3 bases from V and 1 from J; bases not matched to a gene: 9. The CDR3 runs 16 residues. CDR1 is SQVTM, CDR2 ANQGSEA, per germline. The CDR3 is CSVDRGLAGGTDTQYF. CDR3 nucleotide sequence: TGCAGCGTTGATCGCGGTCTAGCGGGCGGCACAGATACGCAGTATTTT.

This clone was seen a single time. J is TRBJ2-5 and V is TRBV25-1; 7 bases fit TRBD1. CDR3 length: 15 residues. The V gene's germline CDR1 is MGHDK and CDR2 SYGVNS. The ends lost 4 bases at V and 1 base at J; junction bases unmatched: 6. The CDR3 reads CASSGTGTAQETQYF. Here the CDR3 DNA reads TGTGCCAGCAGTGGAACCGGGACAGCCCAAGAGACCCAGTACTTC.